This entry lists 16 T cell receptor beta chains sequenced from one sample in a study of OX40 agonist ivuxolimab in advanced cancers. The assay was immunoSEQ multiplex PCR, and TCRdb's table has in-frame clones only and misses some. Of approximately 70,000 clones in the sample, 86% were seen once. This specimen consisted of CD4+ or CD8+ T cells sorted from blood, obtained in a trial of the OX40 agonist ivuxolimab. These TCRs come from an adult with an advanced solid tumor such as melanoma, head and neck, liver or kidney cancer.

This sequence joins TRBV7-3 and TRBJ2-7; 11 positions agree with TRBD2. CDR3 size: 14 residues. CDR1 is SGHTA and CDR2 is FQGTGA in the germline V gene. The V segment lost 5 bases and the J segment 6 bases; nucleotides outside the gene matches: 6. CDR3 protein: CASSTSGGWTEQYF. The CDR3 region has the DNA TGTGCCAGCAGCACTAGCGGGGGCTGGACCGAGCAGTACTTC.

This chain connects TRBV6-1 to TRBJ1-2, with D unresolved. V was trimmed by 3 bases and J by 0 bases, leaving 11 bases between them. Germline V gene lookup returns CDR1 MNHNS and CDR2 SASEGT. This CDR3 has 15 residues. The CDR3, as DNA: TGTGCCAGCAGTGATTTCCCGGGGACTAACTATGGCTACACCTTC. Protein sequence: CASSDFPGTNYGYTF.

The V gene is TRBV7-7, the J gene TRBJ2-5; the D gene is possibly TRBD1 (5 bases). In germline, CDR1 is SSHAT, CDR2 FNYEAQ (reference sequence). Trimming pared 7 bases from V and 4 bases from J, leaving 16 bases between. The CDR3 sequence is 14 residues long. CDR3 protein: CASTYSPRGETQYF. The CDR3 nucleotides read TGTGCCAGCACTTACTCTCCTAGGGGAGAGACCCAGTACTTC.

The chain's CDR3 is CASSQALAGELFF. The CDR3 bases are TGTGCCAGCAGCCAGGCCTTGGCCGGGGAGCTGTTTTTT. This chain uses TRBV4-2 with TRBJ2-2; no definite D call. CDR1 is LGHNA, CDR2 YNFKEQ, per germline. This CDR3 region has 13 residues. V was pared by 3 bases and J by 6 bases, with 8 bases between.

Points on this clone: Other DNA sequences in this sample translate to the same CDR3. The CDR3 is CASSSGTGNYGYTF. In DNA, the CDR3 is TGCGCCAGCAGCTCCGGGACAGGCAACTATGGCTACACCTTC. The rearrangement uses TRBV5-1 and TRBJ1-2; 8 nucleotides line up with TRBD1. Germline CDR1 and CDR2: SGHRS and YFSETQ. V lost 3 bases and J lost 2; bases outside the gene matches: 3. The CDR3 totals 14 residues.

The chain carries TRBV5-1 and TRBJ1-1; D uncertain. The CDR3 spans 15 residues. The germline gives CDR1 SGHRS, CDR2 YFSETQ. Trimming left V 7 bases short and J 1 base short, with 17 bases between. The chain's CDR3 is CASLLRGGSNTEAFF. For the CDR3, the DNA is TGCGCCAGCCTCCTCCGGGGAGGATCGAACACTGAAGCTTTCTTT.

This clone was picked up a small number of times. The rearrangement links TRBV7-8 to TRBJ1-2, with 7 bases aligning to TRBD1. Germline V lookup: CDR1 SGHVS, CDR2 FQNEAQ. The length of the CDR3 is 13 residues. The V segment lost 5 bases and the J segment 5 bases; nucleotides outside the gene matches: 5. The CDR3 DNA reads as TGTGCCAGCAGCATAAGGACAGGATATGGCTACACCTTC. It yields the protein CASSIRTGYGYTF. Full variable domain (missing parts from reference TRBV7-8 and TRBJ1-2): GAGVSQSPRYKVAKRGQDVALRCDPISGHVSLFWYQQALGQGPEFLTYFQNEAQLDKSGLPSDRFFAERPEGSVSTLKIQRTQQEDSAVYLCASSIRTGYGYTFGSGTRLTVV.

This sequence joins TRBV6-1 and TRBJ2-7, with D perhaps TRBD1 (5 bases). Germline V gives CDR1 MNHNS, CDR2 SASEGT. This CDR3 has 12 amino acids. The V end was cut by 7 bases, the J end by 7 bases, with 14 bases between. CDR3 nucleotide sequence: TGTGCCAGCACCGACAGATCTCAGGAGCAGTACTTC. Translating gives CASTDRSQEQYF.

The chain employs TRBV27 and TRBJ1-5; tentative D call: TRBD1 (6 bases). Trimming cost V 5 bases and J 2 bases, with 13 bases left between them. The germline V gene encodes CDR1 MNHEY and CDR2 SMNVEV (reference sequence). CDR3 size: 15 residues. CDR3 sequence: CASSLRGGGNQPQHF. The DNA for the CDR3 is TGTGCCAGCAGTCTCAGGGGTGGAGGCAATCAGCCCCAGCATTTT.

The V and J genes are TRBV11-3 and TRBJ2-7, with D possibly matching TRBD1 (6 bases). Trimming pared 5 bases from V and 4 bases from J, leaving 12 bases between. CDR1 is SGHNT and CDR2 is YENEEA in the germline V gene. This CDR3 is 13 amino acids long. The CDR3 DNA reads as TGTGCCAGCAGCAACGGACAGTTTTACGAGCAGTACTTC. As protein: CASSNGQFYEQYF.

The J gene is TRBJ2-7, the V gene TRBV18, with 10 bases identical to TRBD1. CDR1 is KGHSH, CDR2 LQKENI, per germline. The length of the CDR3 is 14 residues. V dropped 6 bases and J dropped 5; count of bases not matched to a gene: 7. CDR3 amino acids: CASSVDRGLNEQYF. CDR3 nucleotides: TGTGCCAGCTCGGTCGACAGGGGGCTGAACGAGCAGTACTTC.

The J gene is TRBJ1-1, the V gene TRBV20-1; no clear D. The germline V gene has CDR1 DFQATT and CDR2 SNEGSKA (reference sequence). The V and J ends lost 7 bases and 6 bases respectively, with 9 bases between them. This CDR3 comprises 10 residues. The CDR3 DNA sequence: TGCAGTGTACAGCGATCTGAAGCTTTCTTT. Its protein is CSVQRSEAFF.

This sequence joins TRBV30 and TRBJ1-6, with a weak D call TRBD1 (5 bases). The CDR3 totals 14 residues. V gave up 2 bases and J gave up 5 bases, with 10 bases separating them. Germline lookup yields CDR1 GTSNPN and CDR2 SVGIG (reference sequence). Here the CDR3 DNA reads TGTGCCTGGAGTTCGGGGCAGCATAATTCACCCCTCCACTTT. It yields the protein CAWSSGQHNSPLHF.

As to this clone: This same CDR3 is encoded by further DNA sequences in the sample. V gene TRBV7-6 combines with J gene TRBJ1-1, with D unclear. Germline V gene lookup returns CDR1 SGHVS and CDR2 FNYEAQ. This CDR3 has 13 amino acids. Between the trimmed V and J ends, which lost 2 bases and 1 base, there was a span of 5 bases. The CDR3 protein is CASSLQENTEAFF. For the CDR3, the DNA is TGTGCCAGCAGCTTACAGGAGAACACTGAAGCTTTCTTT.

This clone was seen a single time. V gene TRBV10-2 combines with J gene TRBJ1-1, with a weak D call TRBD1 (5 bases). The CDR3 loop spans 12 amino acids. Between the trimmed V and J ends, which lost 0 bases and 11 bases, there was a span of 10 bases. The germline CDR1 and CDR2 sequences are WSHSY and SAAADI. The CDR3 loop is CASSESGGDAFF. In DNA, the CDR3 is TGCGCCAGCAGTGAGTCAGGAGGGGATGCTTTCTTT.

This sequence joins TRBV18 and TRBJ2-1; 11 nucleotides agree with TRBD2. Germline V gene sequence: CDR1 KGHSH, CDR2 LQKENI. The J segment lost 7 bases and the V segment lost 2 bases, leaving 7 bases of the junction unmatched. This CDR3 contains 16 residues. The CDR3, as DNA: TGTGCCAGCTCACCAAGCTTTCCTAGCGGGGGGAATGAGCAGTTCTTC. This encodes CASSPSFPSGGNEQFF.